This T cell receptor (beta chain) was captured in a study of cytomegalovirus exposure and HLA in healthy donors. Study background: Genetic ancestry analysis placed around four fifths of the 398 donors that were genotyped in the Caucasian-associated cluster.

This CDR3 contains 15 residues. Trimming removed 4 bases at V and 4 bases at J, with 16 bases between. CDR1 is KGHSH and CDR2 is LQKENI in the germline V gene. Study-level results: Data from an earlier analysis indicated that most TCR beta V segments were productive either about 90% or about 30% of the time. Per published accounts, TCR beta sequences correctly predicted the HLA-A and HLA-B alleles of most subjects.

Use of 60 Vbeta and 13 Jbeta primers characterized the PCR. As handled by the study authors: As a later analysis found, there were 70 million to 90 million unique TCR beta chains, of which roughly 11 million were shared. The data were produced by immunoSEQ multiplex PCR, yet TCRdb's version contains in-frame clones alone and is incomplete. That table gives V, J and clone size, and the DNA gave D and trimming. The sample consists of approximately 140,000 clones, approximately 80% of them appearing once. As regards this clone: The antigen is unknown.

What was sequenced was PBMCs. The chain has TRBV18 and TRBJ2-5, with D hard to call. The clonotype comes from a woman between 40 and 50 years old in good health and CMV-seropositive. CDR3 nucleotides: TGTGCCAGCTCACGTGGGCCATCTTATCCAGAGACCCAGTACTTC. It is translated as CASSRGPSYPETQYF. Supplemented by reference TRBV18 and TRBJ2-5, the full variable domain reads NAGVMQNPRHLVRRRGQEARLRCSPMKGHSHVYWYRQLPEEGLKFMVYLQKENIIDESGMPKERFSAEFPKEGPSILRIQQVVRGDSAAYFCASSRGPSYPETQYFGPGTRLLVL.